Listed below are T cell receptor beta chains from one sample, sequenced in a study of post-analysis software for immune sequencing data. TCRdb fed the PCR reads into MiXCR, producing one record per CDR3 protein. Of around 710,000 distinct CDR3 sequences in the sample, around 46% are singletons; the top ten hold just under 5%. The specimen sequenced was blood. These receptors came from a girl aged 10 to 17 with multiple sclerosis. Each CDR3 is given with its conserved first and last residue. Each record gives: D gene, J gene, clone size, V gene, CDR3 protein, CDR3 DNA. A D gene is named only where the DNA matches it firmly. Rows may omit the clone size; those that give it use once, few, many or a size class.

d_call: .; j_call: TRBJ2-6; clone_size: few; v_call: TRBV27; cdr3_aa: CASSLGSNSGANVLTF; cdr3_nt: TGTGCCAGCAGTCTAGGGTCAAACTCTGGGGCCAACGTCCTGACTTTC
d_call: .; j_call: TRBJ2-1; clone_size: .; v_call: TRBV12-3/TRBV12-4; cdr3_aa: CASSEVGEQFF; cdr3_nt: TGTGCCAGCAGCGAGGTGGGTGAGCAGTTCTTC
d_call: .; j_call: TRBJ2-7; clone_size: .; v_call: TRBV15; cdr3_aa: CATSRDYGEQYF; cdr3_nt: TGTGCCACCAGCAGAGATTACGGCGAGCAGTACTTC
d_call: .; j_call: TRBJ2-1; clone_size: .; v_call: TRBV19; cdr3_aa: CASTDPLGNEQFF; cdr3_nt: TGTGCCAGTACCGATCCGTTGGGCAATGAGCAGTTCTTC
d_call: .; j_call: TRBJ2-5; clone_size: .; v_call: TRBV6-4; cdr3_aa: CAIPHSDEQYF; cdr3_nt: TGTGCCATACCACACAGCGATGAGCAGTACTTC
d_call: TRBD2; j_call: TRBJ2-1; clone_size: few; v_call: TRBV12-3/TRBV12-4; cdr3_aa: CASSRGEGGPSNEQFF; cdr3_nt: TGTGCCAGCAGTCGGGGCGAGGGAGGGCCGAGCAATGAGCAGTTCTTC
d_call: .; j_call: TRBJ1-2; clone_size: few; v_call: TRBV10-3; cdr3_aa: CAITPRTEREGYTF; cdr3_nt: TGTGCCATCACGCCACGGACAGAAAGAGAGGGCTACACCTTC
d_call: .; j_call: TRBJ2-7; clone_size: .; v_call: TRBV19; cdr3_aa: CASSAGNYGNEQYF; cdr3_nt: TGTGCCAGTAGTGCCGGGAACTACGGCAACGAGCAGTACTTC
d_call: .; j_call: TRBJ1-4; clone_size: .; v_call: TRBV3-1; cdr3_aa: CASSQVDSNEKLFF; cdr3_nt: TGTGCCAGCAGCCAAGTAGATTCTAATGAAAAACTGTTTTTT
d_call: .; j_call: TRBJ1-2; clone_size: .; v_call: TRBV6-6; cdr3_aa: CASTETGRGHGYTF; cdr3_nt: TGTGCCAGCACCGAAACCGGGAGGGGCCATGGCTACACCTTC
d_call: TRBD2; j_call: TRBJ2-7; clone_size: few; v_call: TRBV9; cdr3_aa: CASSVGDSGSWSSYEQYF; cdr3_nt: TGTGCCAGCAGCGTAGGGGATAGCGGGAGTTGGAGCTCCTACGAGCAGTACTTC
d_call: .; j_call: TRBJ2-7; clone_size: .; v_call: TRBV20-1; cdr3_aa: CSAQAEVGGYEQYF; cdr3_nt: TGCAGTGCCCAAGCCGAAGTGGGCGGCTACGAGCAGTACTTC
d_call: .; j_call: TRBJ2-6; clone_size: few; v_call: TRBV12-3/TRBV12-4; cdr3_aa: CASSDYDRTGANVLTF; cdr3_nt: TGTGCCAGCAGTGACTATGACAGAACTGGGGCCAACGTCCTGACTTTC
d_call: TRBD1; j_call: TRBJ1-6; clone_size: .; v_call: TRBV5-1; cdr3_aa: CASSGGDSLNSPLHF; cdr3_nt: TGCGCCAGCAGCGGAGGGGACAGCCTTAATTCACCCCTCCACTTT
d_call: .; j_call: TRBJ2-7; clone_size: few; v_call: TRBV4-2; cdr3_aa: CASSQDRAGGEYEQYF; cdr3_nt: TGTGCCAGCAGCCAAGATCGGGCCGGGGGCGAATACGAGCAGTACTTC
d_call: .; j_call: TRBJ2-1; clone_size: .; v_call: TRBV20-1; cdr3_aa: CSAPLLLAVSYNEQFF; cdr3_nt: TGCAGTGCGCCCCTCCTCTTAGCGGTTTCCTACAATGAGCAGTTCTTC
d_call: .; j_call: TRBJ2-3; clone_size: .; v_call: TRBV4-3; cdr3_aa: CASSQVTITSTDTQYF; cdr3_nt: TGCGCCAGCAGCCAAGTTACAATTACTAGCACAGATACGCAGTATTTT
d_call: TRBD1; j_call: TRBJ2-7; clone_size: .; v_call: TRBV29-1; cdr3_aa: CSVGGPGQGAYEQYF; cdr3_nt: TGCAGCGTTGGGGGCCCGGGACAGGGGGCCTACGAGCAGTACTTC
d_call: .; j_call: TRBJ1-2; clone_size: .; v_call: TRBV20-1; cdr3_aa: CSAPADLAAGYTF; cdr3_nt: TGCAGTGCTCCGGCGGACTTGGCTGCTGGCTACACCTTC